This entry is about one TCR beta chain. The antigen is undetermined. This sample was included in a study of beta chain features in type 1 diabetes. The wider study: Healthy donors resembled patients in age, gender and cell yields.

The study, taken as a whole, reports: In all four CD4+ subsets, TCRB CDR3 length was significantly, moderately reduced in type 1 diabetes.

The CDR3 is 15 residues long. Germline V gene sequence: CDR1 MGHRA, CDR2 YSYEKL. As every portion of the isolated RNA was reverse transcribed, the sequencing read expressed TCRB transcripts. Deep immunoSEQ sequencing covered naive, central memory and regulatory T cell samples. The method was immunoSEQ multiplex PCR; TCRdb's version includes in-frame clones alone and lacks a portion of them. Of 680,000 or so clones in the sample, roughly 12% were seen once. The purity of all sorted populations exceeded 95%. The sequencing sample was made of naive CD4+ T cells from blood. This TCR was sampled from a young man with type 1 diabetes. The chain has TRBV4-1 and TRBJ2-7; possibly TRBD2 for D (6 bases). The last part of the DNA fits TRBJ2-5 better; the J call may be wrong. For the CDR3, the DNA is TGCGCCAGCAGCCAAGACAGGAGGGGTGTGGAGACCCAGTACTTC. This codes for CASSQDRRGVETQYF.